Listed below are T cell receptor beta chains from one sample, sequenced in a study of blood T cell repertoires in COVID-19. TCRdb's copy holds only in-frame clones and misses some; the assay was immunoSEQ multiplex PCR. This table holds 80,000 to 100,000 clones, about 89% found once. Sequenced sample: peripheral blood. All receptors derive from a man in his fifties or sixties with acute or convalescent COVID-19. The CDR3 runs from the conserved cysteine through the conserved F or W. A D gene is named only where the DNA matches it firmly. Only some rows state a clone size, as once, few, many or a class for expanded clones.

d_call: TRBD1
v_call: TRBV3-1/TRBV3-2
j_call: TRBJ1-2
clone_size: -
cdr3_aa: CASSLQGAGYGYTF
cdr3_nt: TGTGCCAGCAGCCTACAGGGGGCCGGCTATGGCTACACCTTC

d_call: -
v_call: TRBV27
j_call: TRBJ1-2
clone_size: -
cdr3_aa: CASRMWGDGYGYTF
cdr3_nt: TGTGCCAGCCGCATGTGGGGGGACGGCTATGGCTACACCTTC

d_call: -
v_call: TRBV18
j_call: TRBJ1-1
clone_size: -
cdr3_aa: CASSSQGSNTEAFF
cdr3_nt: TGTGCCAGCTCCTCCCAGGGTTCGAACACTGAAGCTTTCTTT

d_call: -
v_call: TRBV28
j_call: TRBJ1-4
clone_size: -
cdr3_aa: CASSSEGTLEKLFF
cdr3_nt: TGTGCCAGCAGTTCCGAGGGGACACTAGAAAAACTGTTTTTT

d_call: -
v_call: TRBV5-8
j_call: TRBJ1-5
clone_size: -
cdr3_aa: CASRGGKGPLYNQPQHF
cdr3_nt: TGTGCCAGCCGAGGGGGTAAGGGGCCCCTTTACAATCAGCCCCAGCATTTT

d_call: -
v_call: TRBV3-1/TRBV3-2
j_call: TRBJ1-2
clone_size: few
cdr3_aa: CASSQAAADRYGYTF
cdr3_nt: TGTGCCAGCAGCCAAGCGGCGGCTGATAGGTATGGCTACACCTTC

d_call: -
v_call: TRBV10-2
j_call: TRBJ2-7
clone_size: -
cdr3_aa: CASTKMGGQIEEQYF
cdr3_nt: TGCGCCAGCACAAAGATGGGGGGACAGATCGAAGAGCAGTACTTC

d_call: -
v_call: TRBV27
j_call: TRBJ2-3
clone_size: few
cdr3_aa: CATRQAGTDTQYF
cdr3_nt: TGTGCCACCCGACAGGCTGGGACAGATACGCAGTATTTT

d_call: TRBD2
v_call: TRBV5-5
j_call: TRBJ2-7
clone_size: -
cdr3_aa: CASRFLSGRASHEQYF
cdr3_nt: TGTGCCAGCAGGTTCTTAAGCGGGAGGGCCTCCCACGAGCAGTACTTC

d_call: -
v_call: TRBV27
j_call: TRBJ2-1
clone_size: -
cdr3_aa: CASSLFQGYNEQFF
cdr3_nt: TGTGCCAGCAGTTTATTCCAGGGATACAATGAGCAGTTCTTC

d_call: -
v_call: TRBV19
j_call: TRBJ1-4
clone_size: -
cdr3_aa: CASSIQGGANEKLFF
cdr3_nt: TGTGCCAGTAGTATTCAGGGCGGGGCGAATGAAAAACTGTTTTTT

d_call: TRBD2
v_call: TRBV5-1
j_call: TRBJ2-7
clone_size: -
cdr3_aa: CASRPGTSGRLEQYF
cdr3_nt: TGCGCCAGCAGACCTGGGACTAGCGGGAGGTTAGAGCAGTACTTC

d_call: -
v_call: TRBV11-3
j_call: TRBJ2-7
clone_size: once
cdr3_aa: CASSFMSYEQYF
cdr3_nt: TGTGCCAGCAGCTTTATGAGCTACGAGCAGTACTTC

d_call: TRBD2
v_call: TRBV7-3
j_call: TRBJ2-2
clone_size: -
cdr3_aa: CASSPSLAGSTGELFF
cdr3_nt: TGTGCCAGCAGCCCCTCCCTAGCGGGTAGCACCGGGGAGCTGTTTTTT

d_call: -
v_call: TRBV7-3
j_call: TRBJ2-1
clone_size: -
cdr3_aa: CASSLFDSSYNEQFF
cdr3_nt: TGTGCCAGCAGCCTCTTTGACAGTTCCTACAATGAGCAGTTCTTC

d_call: TRBD1
v_call: TRBV27
j_call: TRBJ1-5
clone_size: -
cdr3_aa: CASKAVGGGDQPQHF
cdr3_nt: TGTGCCAGCAAGGCGGTAGGGGGCGGGGATCAGCCCCAGCATTTT

d_call: TRBD1
v_call: TRBV6-5
j_call: TRBJ1-5
clone_size: -
cdr3_aa: CASKRDSNQPQHF
cdr3_nt: TGTGCCAGCAAGAGGGACAGTAATCAGCCCCAGCATTTT

d_call: TRBD1
v_call: TRBV5-4
j_call: TRBJ1-1
clone_size: -
cdr3_aa: CASSLGDREAFF
cdr3_nt: TGTGCCAGCAGCTTGGGGGACAGGGAGGCTTTCTTT

d_call: TRBD1
v_call: TRBV19
j_call: TRBJ2-5
clone_size: few
cdr3_aa: CASREGTAPQETQYF
cdr3_nt: TGTGCCAGTAGGGAAGGGACAGCCCCACAAGAGACCCAGTACTTC

d_call: TRBD1
v_call: TRBV29-1
j_call: TRBJ1-1
clone_size: once
cdr3_aa: CSALTGGGTEAFF
cdr3_nt: TGCAGCGCCCTGACAGGGGGAGGCACTGAAGCTTTCTTT

d_call: TRBD1
v_call: TRBV11-2
j_call: TRBJ1-2
clone_size: -
cdr3_aa: CASSPGFIQGYGYTF
cdr3_nt: TGTGCCAGCAGCCCGGGGTTTATACAGGGGTATGGCTACACCTTC

d_call: -
v_call: TRBV5-1
j_call: TRBJ2-7
clone_size: -
cdr3_aa: CASSYSGPPYEQYF
cdr3_nt: TGCGCCAGCAGCTACTCAGGTCCCCCCTACGAGCAGTACTTC

d_call: TRBD1
v_call: TRBV19
j_call: TRBJ2-7
clone_size: -
cdr3_aa: CASSIGGTGMYEQYF
cdr3_nt: TGTGCCAGTAGTATCGGAGGGACAGGGATGTACGAGCAGTACTTC

d_call: TRBD1
v_call: TRBV2
j_call: TRBJ1-6
clone_size: -
cdr3_aa: CASSGDRSYNSPLHF
cdr3_nt: TGTGCCAGCAGTGGGGACAGATCCTATAATTCACCCCTCCACTTT

d_call: -
v_call: TRBV30
j_call: TRBJ1-3
clone_size: -
cdr3_aa: CAWSNWVGGLRDTIYF
cdr3_nt: TGTGCCTGGAGTAACTGGGTCGGCGGTCTGAGGGACACCATATATTTT

d_call: -
v_call: TRBV19
j_call: TRBJ1-5
clone_size: -
cdr3_aa: CASSRLPGEASNQPQHF
cdr3_nt: TGTGCCAGTAGTAGACTCCCCGGGGAGGCTAGCAATCAGCCCCAGCATTTT

d_call: TRBD1
v_call: TRBV15
j_call: TRBJ1-2
clone_size: -
cdr3_aa: CATSRALMDRESGGYTF
cdr3_nt: TGTGCCACCAGCAGAGCGCTAATGGACAGGGAGTCAGGAGGCTACACCTTC

d_call: -
v_call: TRBV6-5
j_call: TRBJ1-1
clone_size: -
cdr3_aa: CASSRDTNTEAFF
cdr3_nt: TGTGCCAGCAGTCGGGACACTAACACTGAAGCTTTCTTT

d_call: -
v_call: TRBV18
j_call: TRBJ1-1
clone_size: -
cdr3_aa: CASSPQGGNTEAFF
cdr3_nt: TGTGCCAGCTCACCACAAGGAGGGAACACTGAAGCTTTCTTT

d_call: -
v_call: TRBV19
j_call: TRBJ1-5
clone_size: -
cdr3_aa: CASSMRGGRQPQHF
cdr3_nt: TGTGCCAGTAGTATGAGGGGGGGCAGGCAGCCCCAGCATTTT

d_call: -
v_call: TRBV3-1/TRBV3-2
j_call: TRBJ2-2
clone_size: -
cdr3_aa: CASSQVRTSSGELFF
cdr3_nt: TGTGCCAGCAGCCAAGTTCGAACTAGCTCCGGGGAGCTGTTTTTT

d_call: -
v_call: TRBV5-1
j_call: TRBJ1-1
clone_size: -
cdr3_aa: CASSLPENTEAFF
cdr3_nt: TGCGCCAGCAGCTTGCCAGAAAACACTGAAGCTTTCTTT

d_call: -
v_call: TRBV21-1
j_call: TRBJ1-5
clone_size: once
cdr3_aa: CASSKVDRAGSDQPQHF
cdr3_nt: TGTGCCAGCAGCAAAGTAGACCGAGCAGGGTCCGATCAGCCCCAGCATTTT

d_call: -
v_call: TRBV10-1
j_call: TRBJ1-1
clone_size: -
cdr3_aa: CASSSDTITEAFF
cdr3_nt: TGCGCCAGCAGTTCGGACACAATCACTGAAGCTTTCTTT

d_call: -
v_call: TRBV5-1
j_call: TRBJ2-5
clone_size: -
cdr3_aa: CASSLTVKETQYF
cdr3_nt: TGCGCCAGCAGCTTGACAGTCAAAGAGACCCAGTACTTC

d_call: -
v_call: TRBV5-1
j_call: TRBJ2-7
clone_size: once
cdr3_aa: CASSLAAGSTYEQYF
cdr3_nt: TGCGCCAGCAGCTTGGCCGCAGGATCGACCTACGAGCAGTACTTC

d_call: TRBD1
v_call: TRBV10-2
j_call: TRBJ2-7
clone_size: -
cdr3_aa: CASSDRGLWYF
cdr3_nt: TGCGCCAGCAGTGACAGGGGGCTTTGGTACTTC

d_call: -
v_call: TRBV5-6
j_call: TRBJ1-2
clone_size: -
cdr3_aa: CASSLWADTYGYTF
cdr3_nt: TGTGCCAGCAGCTTGTGGGCAGACACCTATGGCTACACCTTC

d_call: TRBD1
v_call: TRBV2
j_call: TRBJ1-2
clone_size: -
cdr3_aa: CASRRQGRDGYTF
cdr3_nt: TGTGCCAGCAGGAGACAGGGCCGTGATGGCTACACCTTC

d_call: -
v_call: TRBV6-6
j_call: TRBJ1-5
clone_size: -
cdr3_aa: CASSSGSAPQHF
cdr3_nt: TGTGCCAGCAGTTCGGGAAGCGCCCCCCAGCATTTT

d_call: TRBD1
v_call: TRBV24-1
j_call: TRBJ1-3
clone_size: -
cdr3_aa: CATSSSDREAGNTIYF
cdr3_nt: TGTGCCACCAGTTCTTCCGACAGGGAAGCTGGAAACACCATATATTTT

d_call: TRBD1
v_call: TRBV6-4
j_call: TRBJ1-2
clone_size: -
cdr3_aa: CASSHDRVRYGYTF
cdr3_nt: TGTGCCAGCAGTCACGACAGGGTCCGCTATGGCTACACCTTC

d_call: -
v_call: TRBV2
j_call: TRBJ1-2
clone_size: -
cdr3_aa: CASTLLASYGYTF
cdr3_nt: TGTGCCAGCACCTTATTGGCTTCCTATGGCTACACCTTC

d_call: -
v_call: TRBV19
j_call: TRBJ1-1
clone_size: -
cdr3_aa: CASSKRTPNLNTEAFF
cdr3_nt: TGTGCCAGTAGTAAGAGAACCCCGAACCTGAACACTGAAGCTTTCTTT

d_call: TRBD2
v_call: TRBV10-1
j_call: TRBJ2-4
clone_size: -
cdr3_aa: CASSEGTSDQLAKNIQYF
cdr3_nt: TGCGCCAGCAGTGAAGGGACTAGCGATCAACTAGCCAAAAACATTCAGTACTTC

d_call: -
v_call: TRBV7-8
j_call: TRBJ2-2
clone_size: -
cdr3_aa: CASSLRTGELFF
cdr3_nt: TGTGCCAGCAGCTTGCGGACCGGGGAGCTGTTTTTT

d_call: TRBD1
v_call: TRBV7-9
j_call: TRBJ1-2
clone_size: once
cdr3_aa: CASSSETGGRSYGYTF
cdr3_nt: TGTGCCAGCAGCTCAGAGACAGGGGGCAGGAGCTATGGCTACACCTTC

d_call: TRBD1
v_call: TRBV29-1
j_call: TRBJ2-4
clone_size: -
cdr3_aa: CSVATGGKNIQYF
cdr3_nt: TGCAGCGTTGCAACAGGGGGAAAAAACATTCAGTACTTC